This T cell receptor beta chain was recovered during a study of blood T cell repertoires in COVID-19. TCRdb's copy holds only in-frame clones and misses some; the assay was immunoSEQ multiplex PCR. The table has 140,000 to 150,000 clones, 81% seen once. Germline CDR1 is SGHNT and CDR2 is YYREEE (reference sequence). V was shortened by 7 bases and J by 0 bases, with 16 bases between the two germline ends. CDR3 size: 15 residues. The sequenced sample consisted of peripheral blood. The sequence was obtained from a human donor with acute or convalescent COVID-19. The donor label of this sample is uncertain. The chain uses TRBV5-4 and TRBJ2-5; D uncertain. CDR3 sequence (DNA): TGTGCCAGCTCCCTTCAAACTCTTAACCAAGAGACCCAGTACTTC. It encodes CASSLQTLNQETQYF.